The source of this T cell receptor (beta chain) is a study of T-cell reconstitution after alpha-beta-depleted transplantation in children. Library preparation (for TCRbeta) was performed with unique molecular identifiers. MiXCR, run by TCRdb on the PCR reads, gives a single entry per CDR3 protein. The sample yields some 310,000 distinct CDR3 sequences, roughly 21% seen once. The clonotype originates from a male patient under 18 who had a stem cell transplant for acute lymphoblastic leukemia, so the T cells may come from the graft donor. This sample comprised PBMCs, mostly from graft donor cells, obtained 180 days after TCRalphabeta/CD19-depleted stem cell transplant.

The CDR3 loop reads CASTKGGVGYNEQFF. As DNA, the CDR3 is TGTGCCAGCACCAAGGGGGGGGTCGGGTACAATGAGCAGTTCTTC. This chain uses TRBV28 with TRBJ2-1, with D tentatively TRBD2 (7 bases). CDR1 is MDHEN, CDR2 SYDVKM, per germline. V lost 7 bases, J lost 4 bases, and 17 bases lay in between. The CDR3 is made up of 15 amino acids.